The 26 T cell receptor beta chains listed next were all sequenced from one sample in a study of T cell responses to AZD1222 COVID-19 vaccine. Method: immunoSEQ multiplex PCR; TCRdb's copy keeps in-frame clones and lacks some. The sample has some 90,000 clones; roughly 90% are singletons. Specimen: peripheral blood, collected on day 0 of AZD1222 vaccination. These receptors all come from an adult in good health.

The chain couples TRBV5-1 to TRBJ2-5; D is ambiguous. Germline CDR1 reads SGHRS; CDR2 reads YFSETQ. Trimming cost V 3 bases and J 1 base, with 16 bases left between them. This CDR3 has 16 amino acids. The CDR3 region is CASSSRPQGGQETQYF. The CDR3 DNA reads TGCGCCAGCAGCTCGAGACCCCAAGGTGGCCAAGAGACCCAGTACTTC.

The chain has TRBV6-5 and TRBJ1-1; D unresolved. The V and J ends lost 0 bases and 0 bases respectively, with 8 bases between them. The CDR3 consists of 15 residues. CDR1 is MNHEY and CDR2 is SVGAGI in the germline V gene. CDR3 sequence reads: CASSYSGRMNTEAFF. CDR3 DNA: TGTGCCAGCAGTTACTCCGGACGGATGAACACTGAAGCTTTCTTT.

J is TRBJ1-1 and V is TRBV7-9; D remains ambiguous. Trimming pared 2 bases from V and 3 bases from J, leaving 7 bases between. This CDR3 has 13 residues. Germline V CDR1 and CDR2: SEHNR, FQNEAQ (reference sequence). CDR3 nucleotide sequence: TGTGCCAGCAGCTTACTATTGGACACTGAAGCTTTCTTT. Protein sequence: CASSLLLDTEAFF.

The chain has TRBV29-1 and TRBJ1-3; D unclear. Germline V CDR1 and CDR2: SQVTM, ANQGSEA. Trimming pared 4 bases from V and 2 bases from J, leaving 12 bases between. This CDR3 comprises 14 residues. CDR3 in DNA: TGCAGCGTTGGTAGGAATGGCCCTGGAAACACCATATATTTT. Translated: CSVGRNGPGNTIYF. The entire variable domain, with the rest obtained from reference TRBV29-1 and TRBJ1-3, is as follows: SAVISQKPSRDICQRGTSLTIQCQVDSQVTMMFWYRQQPGQSLTLIATANQGSEATYESGFVIDKFPISRPNLTFSTLTVSNMSPEDSSIYLCSVGRNGPGNTIYFGEGSWLTVV.

The chain uses TRBV29-1 and TRBJ2-5, with D unclear. The CDR3 is made up of 11 amino acids. CDR1 is SQVTM and CDR2 is ANQGSEA in the germline V gene. The ends were cut back, 4 bases at V and 5 bases at J, with 8 bases in the middle. The CDR3 spells CSVGHWETQYF. The CDR3 DNA reads as TGCAGCGTTGGACATTGGGAGACCCAGTACTTC.

J is TRBJ1-6 and V is TRBV6-6; 9 nucleotides line up with TRBD1. This CDR3 contains 14 residues. The germline CDR1 and CDR2 sequences are MNHNY and SVGAGI (reference sequence). Trimming at V came to 4 bases and at J to 6 bases, leaving 1 base not matched to a gene. CDR3 nucleotide sequence: TGTGCCAGCAGTTCGGGACAGGGTAATTCACCCCTCCACTTT. Its translation: CASSSGQGNSPLHF.

This chain links TRBV25-1 with TRBJ2-1; 11 bases match TRBD2. The germline V gene has CDR1 MGHDK and CDR2 SYGVNS. CDR3 size: 14 residues. After removal of 6 bases from V and 5 bases from J, the junction contained 3 bases not matched to a gene. Here the CDR3 DNA reads TGTGCCAGCAGACCTAGCGGGAGGAACAATGAGCAGTTCTTC. Translation gives CASRPSGRNNEQFF.

The chain's CDR3 is CSVVQDTLGETQYF. The CDR3, as DNA: TGCAGCGTTGTACAGGACACCCTGGGCGAGACCCAGTACTTC. This chain connects TRBV29-1 to TRBJ2-5; possible D gene TRBD1, 5 bases. The V end lost 4 bases, the J end lost 5 bases, and 17 bases lay between the germline ends. This CDR3 has 14 residues. The germline gives CDR1 SQVTM, CDR2 ANQGSEA.

The chain combines TRBV4-3 with TRBJ2-5, with D possibly TRBD2 on 6 matching bases. Trimming removed 0 bases at V and 6 bases at J, with 8 bases between. The CDR3 length is 13 residues. Germline V gives CDR1 LGHNA, CDR2 YSLEER. The CDR3, as DNA: TGCGCCAGCAGCCAAGATGCGGGGAAGACCCAGTACTTC. Translating it yields CASSQDAGKTQYF.

This clone was observed a few times. CDR3 bases: TGTGCCAGCAGCTTCGGGCAGGCAGAGACCCAGTACTTC. This encodes CASSFGQAETQYF. This chain links TRBV7-3 with TRBJ2-5; D gene unclear. The CDR3 has 13 amino acids. V shed 3 bases and J shed 4 bases, with 9 bases lying between them. Germline lookup yields CDR1 SGHTA and CDR2 FQGTGA. The full variable domain, its missing parts supplied by reference TRBV7-3 and TRBJ2-5, is GAGVSQTPSNKVTEKGKYVELRCDPISGHTALYWYRQSLGQGPEFLIYFQGTGAADDSGLPNDRFFAVRPEGSVSTLKIQRTERGDSAVYLCASSFGQAETQYFGPGTRLLVL.

J is TRBJ1-1 and V is TRBV7-3; D call uncertain. Trimming took 5 bases from V and 0 from J, leaving 7 bases between them. Germline V gene data show CDR1 as SGHTA and CDR2 as FQGTGA. CDR3 size: 13 residues. The CDR3 region is CASSPHMNTEAFF. In DNA form, the CDR3 reads TGTGCCAGCAGCCCACACATGAACACTGAAGCTTTCTTT. Together with reference TRBV7-3 and TRBJ1-1, the CDR3 gives the full variable domain: GAGVSQTPSNKVTEKGKYVELRCDPISGHTALYWYRQSLGQGPEFLIYFQGTGAADDSGLPNDRFFAVRPEGSVSTLKIQRTERGDSAVYLCASSPHMNTEAFFGQGTRLTVV.

This chain joins TRBV12-3 or TRBV12-4 and TRBJ1-6, with 7 bases identical to TRBD1. J was trimmed by 11 bases and V by 5 bases; bases with no gene match: 6. This CDR3 is built from 13 residues. The CDR3 region is CASSDTGAPPLHF. The CDR3 DNA reads TGTGCCAGCAGTGATACAGGGGCCCCACCCCTCCACTTT.

This clone occurred a few times. This chain uses TRBV7-2 with TRBJ2-7, with 9 bases aligning to TRBD2. V was pared by 1 base and J by 6 bases, with 10 bases of the junction left unmatched. The CDR3 totals 16 residues. Per the germline V gene, CDR1 is SGHTA and CDR2 is FQGNSA. The CDR3 sequence is CASSLDFAGGPGEQYF. In DNA, the CDR3 is TGTGCCAGCAGCTTAGACTTTGCGGGAGGGCCCGGCGAGCAGTACTTC.

This rearrangement joins TRBV29-1 to TRBJ1-2; 9 nucleotides match TRBD1. Unmatched junction bases numbered 3, after V lost 7 bases and J lost 6 bases. CDR3 length: 11 residues. CDR1 is SQVTM, CDR2 ANQGSEA, per germline. The CDR3 spells CSARQGDGYTF. CDR3 in DNA: TGCAGCGCTAGACAGGGGGATGGCTACACCTTC. Looking up the rest from reference TRBV29-1 and TRBJ1-2 gives the full variable domain: SAVISQKPSRDICQRGTSLTIQCQVDSQVTMMFWYRQQPGQSLTLIATANQGSEATYESGFVIDKFPISRPNLTFSTLTVSNMSPEDSSIYLCSARQGDGYTFGSGTRLTVV.

V and J are TRBV19 and TRBJ1-1, with D perhaps matching TRBD1 (6 bases). The CDR3 consists of 14 residues. The ends were cut back, 6 bases at V and 0 bases at J, with 11 bases in the middle. Germline V gives CDR1 LNHDA, CDR2 SQIVND (reference sequence). The CDR3 is CASRNRVMNTEAFF. The CDR3 bases are TGTGCCAGTAGGAACAGGGTGATGAACACTGAAGCTTTCTTT.

The CDR3 loop is CASTVGGQGDTEAFF. CDR3 DNA sequence: TGCGCCAGCACCGTTGGAGGGCAGGGAGACACTGAAGCTTTCTTT. The chain joins TRBV5-1 to TRBJ1-1; maybe TRBD1 (5 bases). The CDR3 loop spans 15 amino acids. The germline CDR1 and CDR2 sequences are SGHRS and YFSETQ. V was cut by 6 bases and J by 3 bases, with 18 bases left in between.

The rearrangement links TRBV19 to TRBJ1-1; D not resolved. Looked up from germline, CDR1 is LNHDA and CDR2 is SQIVND (reference sequence). The CDR3 totals 14 residues. V was pared by 3 bases and J by 1 base, with 9 bases between. CDR3 sequence (DNA): TGTGCCAGTAGTATCCCCCCGGGGAACACTGAAGCTTTCTTT. Translation gives CASSIPPGNTEAFF.

This sequence joins TRBV24-1 and TRBJ2-3; tentatively, D is TRBD2 (5 bases). Trimming stripped 2 bases from V and 6 bases from J, with 11 bases between. Germline V lookup: CDR1 KGHDR, CDR2 SFDVKD. The CDR3 contains 14 residues. The CDR3 DNA reads as TGTGCCACCAGTGATTCCCCCTCGGGGGATACGCAGTATTTT. Translated, it gives CATSDSPSGDTQYF.

The chain is built from TRBV7-9 and TRBJ2-5, with 10 bases fitting TRBD2. V lost 4 bases to trimming and J lost 5 bases; unmatched junction nucleotides: 10. The CDR3 length is 16 residues. Germline CDR1 and CDR2: SEHNR and FQNEAQ (reference sequence). Here the CDR3 reads CASSSDTSGVPETQYF. The DNA of the CDR3 is TGTGCCAGCAGCTCCGATACTAGCGGGGTTCCCGAGACCCAGTACTTC.

The V and J genes are TRBV7-2 and TRBJ2-7; TRBD2 is a possible D gene (6 bases). Trimming took 5 bases from V and 1 from J, leaving 15 bases between them. CDR3 length: 15 residues. Germline V gene sequence: CDR1 SGHTA, CDR2 FQGNSA. Here the CDR3 DNA reads TGTGCCAGCAGCACTGGGCGGGACCCTTCCTACGAGCAGTACTTC. Its translation: CASSTGRDPSYEQYF.

V gene TRBV7-2 combines with J gene TRBJ2-7; a possible D gene is TRBD2 (6 bases). Trimming cost V 4 bases and J 2 bases, with 15 bases left between them. The CDR3 contains 15 residues. Germline CDR1 and CDR2: SGHTA and FQGNSA. The CDR3 spells CASSSTGGVTYEQYF. The CDR3 DNA reads TGTGCCAGCAGCTCTACTGGCGGGGTCACCTACGAGCAGTACTTC.

This rearrangement joins TRBV7-2 to TRBJ2-7; 10 nucleotides align to TRBD1. V trimming: 8 bases; J trimming: 5 bases; junction bases outside the gene matches: 6. The V gene's germline CDR1 is SGHTA and CDR2 FQGNSA. The CDR3 has 13 residues. CDR3 sequence reads: CASWGQGFHEQYF. CDR3 nucleotides: TGTGCCAGCTGGGGACAGGGGTTCCACGAGCAGTACTTC.

The genes are TRBV7-2 and TRBJ2-7; D call uncertain. Germline V lookup: CDR1 SGHTA, CDR2 FQGNSA. With 5 bases removed from V and 3 bases from J, the gap between germline ends came to 14 bases. CDR3 length equals 14 residues. CDR3 protein: CASSPRQAIYEQYF. DNA of the CDR3: TGTGCCAGCAGCCCGAGGCAGGCGATCTACGAGCAGTACTTC.

The chain couples TRBV11-2 to TRBJ1-6; TRBD1 is a possible D gene (5 bases). The CDR3 extends over 15 amino acids. Trimming removed 2 bases at V and 7 bases at J, with 12 bases between. Germline V CDR1 and CDR2: SGHAT, FQNNGV. The CDR3 protein is CASSLNLGRNSPLHF. CDR3 DNA: TGTGCCAGCAGCTTAAATCTGGGACGGAATTCACCCCTCCACTTT.

V and J are TRBV6-4 and TRBJ2-5; D gene unclear. This CDR3 has 15 amino acids. V lost 3 bases and J lost 3, with 14 bases in between. The V gene's germline CDR1 is MRHNA and CDR2 SNTAGT. The CDR3: CASSDKGQVEETQYF. The CDR3, as DNA: TGTGCCAGCAGTGATAAAGGGCAGGTCGAAGAGACCCAGTACTTC.

The chain is built from TRBV7-9 and TRBJ2-3; D remains unclear. The CDR3 contains 15 residues. CDR1 is SEHNR, CDR2 FQNEAQ, per germline (reference sequence). The V end lost 5 bases, the J end lost 0 bases, and 12 bases lay between the germline ends. DNA for the CDR3: TGTGCCAGCAGCCTCCGACCGTATAGCACAGATACGCAGTATTTT. Residues: CASSLRPYSTDTQYF.